Presented here are 21 T cell receptor beta chains from one specimen sequenced in a study of blood T cell repertoires in COVID-19. Produced via immunoSEQ multiplex PCR; TCRdb's table is partial and in-frame only. The repertoire consists of approximately 270,000 clones, with around 88% occurring once and the leading ten covering around 1.4%. The specimen was peripheral blood. The source of these receptors is an elderly man with acute or convalescent COVID-19.

This chain uses TRBV12-3 or TRBV12-4 with TRBJ1-6; D is unclear. The CDR3 is 13 amino acids. Trimming shortened V by 6 bases and J by 8 bases, and 11 bases separated the two germline ends. DNA of the CDR3: TGTGCCAGCAGGGATCGGGTCGATTCACCCCTCCACTTT. It translates to CASRDRVDSPLHF.

The chain couples TRBV6-5 to TRBJ2-7; 7 bases are a match to TRBD1. V trimming: 7 bases; J trimming: 2 bases; junction bases outside the gene matches: 8. Germline V CDR1 and CDR2: MNHEY, SVGAGI. The CDR3 has 14 amino acids. The CDR3 DNA follows: TGTGCCAGCACTCCACGACAGGGTCCCTACGAGCAGTACTTC. Residues: CASTPRQGPYEQYF.

The table lists this clone with a count of one. The genes are TRBV7-2 and TRBJ1-3, with 7 bases aligning to TRBD1. Germline loops: CDR1 SGHTA, CDR2 FQGNSA. V was clipped by 4 bases and J by 0 bases; unmatched bases: 9. This CDR3 is built from 17 residues. The CDR3 here is CASSSAIWTGSGNTIYF. CDR3 DNA: TGTGCCAGCAGCTCGGCTATTTGGACAGGCTCTGGAAACACCATATATTTT.

The genes are TRBV7-9 and TRBJ1-1, with a weak D call TRBD1 (5 bases). Germline V CDR1 and CDR2: SEHNR, FQNEAQ (reference sequence). V was cut by 4 bases and J by 5 bases, with 17 bases left in between. The CDR3 spans 15 residues. The CDR3 region is CASSSPQGLGTEAFF. The CDR3 nucleotides are TGTGCCAGCAGCTCCCCCCAGGGCTTAGGGACTGAAGCTTTCTTT.

The chain is built from TRBV6-5 and TRBJ1-4; perhaps TRBD1 as D (5 bases). Germline CDR1 MNHEY, CDR2 SVGAGI. The CDR3 is 13 residues long. With 6 bases removed from V and 4 bases from J, the gap between germline ends came to 9 bases. Here the CDR3 DNA reads TGTGCCAGCAGGGGAGGGGATAATGAAAAACTGTTTTTT. It encodes CASRGGDNEKLFF.

This clone has just a few counts. This chain links TRBV19 with TRBJ2-7; no definite D call. Germline V gene data show CDR1 as LNHDA and CDR2 as SQIVND (reference sequence). This CDR3 has 15 residues. The V and J ends lost 5 bases and 1 base respectively, with 15 bases between them. The CDR3, as DNA: TGTGCCAGTAGTTCAAAGCTTGCCGGGTCCTACGAGCAGTACTTC. It yields the protein CASSSKLAGSYEQYF.

V is TRBV9 and J is TRBJ2-7; TRBD1 agrees at 7 bases. Germline V gives CDR1 SGDLS, CDR2 YYNGEE. Losses at the gene ends were 4 bases for V and 0 bases for J; bases not matched to a gene: 4. The length of the CDR3 is 14 residues. CDR3 in amino acids: CASSPRTGSYEQYF. The CDR3 DNA follows: TGTGCCAGCAGCCCGCGGACAGGCTCCTACGAGCAGTACTTC.

The CDR3 loop is CASSTTGGGNYGYTF. DNA for the CDR3: TGTGCCAGCAGCACCACAGGGGGGGGTAACTATGGCTACACCTTC. The V call is TRBV7-2, the J call TRBJ1-2; 8 nucleotides agree with TRBD1. The CDR3 has 15 residues. With V trimmed by 5 bases and J by 1 base, 6 bases remained unmatched. Germline lookup yields CDR1 SGHTA and CDR2 FQGNSA.

The table lists this clone with a few counts. The V call is TRBV7-2, the J call TRBJ1-5; no clear D. The CDR3 length is 15 residues. CDR1 SGHTA and CDR2 FQGNSA come from the germline V gene. The ends were cut back, 1 base at V and 2 bases at J, with 9 bases in the middle. The CDR3, as DNA: TGTGCCAGCAGCTTAGTGGATCTAGGCAATCAGCCCCAGCATTTT. Protein product: CASSLVDLGNQPQHF.

Here the CDR3 reads CASSYSTTGQYGYTF. In nucleotides, the CDR3 is TGTGCCAGCAGTTACTCGACTACCGGACAGTATGGCTACACCTTC. The chain has TRBV6-6 and TRBJ1-2, with a possible D match to TRBD1 (6 bases). Germline lookup yields CDR1 MNHNY and CDR2 SVGAGI (reference sequence). This CDR3 is 15 amino acids long. V dropped 0 bases and J dropped 5 bases, with 13 bases sitting between them.

This rearrangement joins TRBV13 to TRBJ2-6; 7 positions agree with TRBD1. The CDR3 has 17 amino acids. The V gene's germline CDR1 is PRHDT and CDR2 FYEKMQ (reference sequence). With V trimmed by 0 bases and J by 4 bases, 6 bases remained unmatched. Here the CDR3 reads CASSLGRGTLGANVLTF. The CDR3, as DNA: TGTGCCAGCAGCTTAGGCAGGGGGACCCTGGGGGCCAACGTCCTGACTTTC.

The gene calls are TRBV7-2 and TRBJ2-1; D may be TRBD2 (8 bases). CDR3 size: 14 residues. CDR1 and CDR2 from the germline V gene are SGHTA and FQGNSA. Trimming stripped 3 bases from V and 8 bases from J, with 14 bases between. As DNA, the CDR3 is TGTGCCAGCAGCTTGGGACTAGGGGGCGATGAGCAGTTCTTC. Its protein product is CASSLGLGGDEQFF.

The genes are TRBV2 and TRBJ1-4, with 7 bases that match TRBD1. The CDR3 length is 15 residues. J gave up 7 bases and V 7 bases, and 12 bases lay outside the gene matches. The germline CDR1 and CDR2 sequences are SNHLY and FYNNEI. Here the CDR3 reads CASTREGAQGEKLFF. CDR3 DNA: TGTGCCAGCACCAGAGAGGGGGCGCAAGGTGAAAAACTGTTTTTT. Based on the CDR3 plus reference TRBV2 and TRBJ1-4, the full variable domain is EPEVTQTPSHQVTQMGQEVILRCVPISNHLYFYWYRQILGQKVEFLVSFYNNEISEKSEIFDDQFSVERPDGSNFTLKIRSTKLEDSAMYFCASTREGAQGEKLFFGSGTQLSVL.

The gene calls are TRBV4-2 and TRBJ1-1; 7 bases align to TRBD1. Germline CDR1 LGHNA, CDR2 YNFKEQ. The ends lost 2 bases at V and 3 bases at J; junction bases unmatched: 3. CDR3 size: 14 residues. In nucleotides, the CDR3 is TGTGCCAGCAGCCAAAATCAGGGGGACACTGAAGCTTTCTTT. Amino acid sequence: CASSQNQGDTEAFF.

The chain joins TRBV5-5 to TRBJ2-2, with 9 nucleotides matching TRBD2. The CDR3 is 14 residues long. Germline V gene lookup returns CDR1 SGHKS and CDR2 YYEKEE (reference sequence). The ends lost 3 bases at V and 5 bases at J; junction bases unmatched: 2. This CDR3 is CASSSTSGTGELFF. CDR3 coding DNA: TGTGCCAGCAGCTCCACTAGCGGGACCGGGGAGCTGTTTTTT.

The table lists this clone with a count of one. The chain uses TRBV18 and TRBJ2-7, with a possible D match to TRBD2 (5 bases). The V and J ends lost 3 bases and 4 bases respectively, with 13 bases between them. CDR1 is KGHSH, CDR2 LQKENI, per germline. The CDR3 loop spans 14 amino acids. The CDR3: CASSPGISGYEQYF. The CDR3 nucleotides are TGTGCCAGCTCACCTGGGATTTCGGGATACGAGCAGTACTTC.

The CDR3 nucleotides are TGTGCCAGTAGTAATCAGGGGGGCAATCAGCCCCAGCATTTT. It codes for CASSNQGGNQPQHF. The J gene is TRBJ1-5, the V gene TRBV19; TRBD1 agrees at 7 bases. Germline V gene sequence: CDR1 LNHDA, CDR2 SQIVND (reference sequence). The V and J ends lost 4 bases and 2 bases, in that order; junction bases with no gene match: 2. This CDR3 has 14 residues.

CDR3 protein: CASSDGQGRQPQHF. The CDR3 DNA follows: TGTGCCAGCAGCGACGGACAGGGCCGTCAGCCCCAGCATTTT. The genes are TRBV7-9 and TRBJ1-5; 8 nucleotides line up with TRBD1. The germline CDR1 and CDR2 sequences are SEHNR and FQNEAQ (reference sequence). The CDR3 is 14 amino acids. The ends lost 5 bases at V and 6 bases at J; junction bases unmatched: 6.

The genes are TRBV7-9 and TRBJ1-1, with TRBD1 matching over 7 bases. Germline values: CDR1 SEHNR, CDR2 FQNEAQ (reference sequence). The J segment lost 1 base and the V segment lost 6 bases, leaving 11 bases of the junction unmatched. This CDR3 contains 16 residues. The CDR3 DNA reads TGTGCCAGCAGGCCTGACTTGCACAGGGGGAACACTGAAGCTTTCTTT. As protein: CASRPDLHRGNTEAFF. The full variable domain, its missing parts supplied by reference TRBV7-9 and TRBJ1-1, is DTGVSQNPRHKITKRGQNVTFRCDPISEHNRLYWYRQTLGQGPEFLTYFQNEAQLEKSRLLSDRFSAERPKGSFSTLEIQRTEQGDSAMYLCASRPDLHRGNTEAFFGQGTRLTVV.

In this sample, this clone turned up once. CDR3 sequence reads: CASSLVRGREQYF. CDR3 coding DNA: TGTGCCAGCAGCTTAGTACGGGGTCGCGAGCAGTACTTC. The chain joins TRBV7-8 to TRBJ2-7; possibly TRBD2 for D (5 bases). This CDR3 is 13 amino acids long. Between the trimmed V and J ends, which lost 1 base and 6 bases, there was a span of 10 bases. The germline gives CDR1 SGHVS, CDR2 FQNEAQ.

This clone appeared once. The gene calls are TRBV7-9 and TRBJ2-1, with TRBD1 matching 10 bases. The CDR3 spans 15 residues. From germline, CDR1 is SEHNR and CDR2 FQNEAQ (reference sequence). The junction had 1 base not matched to a gene; V was cut back by 0 bases and J by 5 bases. CDR3 sequence: CASSLAGQGDNEQFF. In DNA form, the CDR3 reads TGTGCCAGCAGCTTAGCTGGACAGGGGGACAATGAGCAGTTCTTC.